The 32 T cell receptor beta chains below all came from one sample that was sequenced in a study of blood T cell repertoires in COVID-19. The repertoire was sequenced with immunoSEQ multiplex PCR; TCRdb's copy has only in-frame clones and lacks some. The sample holds around 180,000 clones, around three quarters seen once. The specimen was peripheral blood. The receptor source for this set is a man aged 60 to 69 with active or convalescent COVID-19.

The count of this clone is one. The genes are TRBV7-2 and TRBJ2-7; a possible D gene is TRBD1 (5 bases). Trimming removed 5 bases at V and 6 bases at J, with 11 bases between. Germline assignment: CDR1 SGHTA and CDR2 FQGNSA. This CDR3 is built from 12 residues. The CDR3 coding sequence is TGTGCCAGCAGCCCAGGGATAGGCGAGCAGTACTTC. It yields the protein CASSPGIGEQYF.

The table lists this clone with a count of one. CDR3 in amino acids: CAWSNSGTGNEKLFF. Here the CDR3 DNA reads TGTGCCTGGAGTAACTCCGGGACAGGGAATGAAAAACTGTTTTTT. J is TRBJ1-4 and V is TRBV30, with 9 nucleotides matching TRBD1. Germline CDR1 is GTSNPN and CDR2 is SVGIG (reference sequence). This CDR3 is 15 amino acids long. The trim removed 2 bases at V and 5 bases at J, leaving 6 bases unmatched.

V usage is TRBV6-1 and J usage is TRBJ2-3, with 8 nucleotides matching TRBD2. V shed 4 bases and J 4 bases; nucleotides not matched to a gene: 16. This CDR3 has 18 amino acids. Germline CDR1 MNHNS, CDR2 SASEGT. The DNA for the CDR3 is TGTGCCAGCAGTGTTGATGGCGGGAGGATCCCTGTGTCAGATACGCAGTATTTT. It yields the protein CASSVDGGRIPVSDTQYF.

The chain employs TRBV7-2 and TRBJ2-5; a weak D match, TRBD2 (7 bases). Germline CDR1 and CDR2: SGHTA and FQGNSA. Trimming pared 1 base from V and 4 bases from J, leaving 19 bases between. This CDR3 has 17 residues. Here the CDR3 DNA reads TGTGCCAGCAGCTTAGGGGGGGGCGGCTCGCTAGGAGAGACCCAGTACTTC. Its protein is CASSLGGGGSLGETQYF.

The J gene is TRBJ1-2, the V gene TRBV7-9; D gene ambiguous. The CDR3 consists of 14 residues. The V end was cut by 2 bases, the J end by 5 bases, with 12 bases between. Germline V gene data show CDR1 as SEHNR and CDR2 as FQNEAQ (reference sequence). The CDR3 region is CASSLMAVLYGYTF. The CDR3 DNA reads as TGTGCCAGCAGCTTAATGGCAGTTTTATATGGCTACACCTTC.

The chain recombines TRBV10-2 with TRBJ2-2; D is unresolved. Trimming took 5 bases from V and 6 from J, leaving 4 bases between them. Germline CDR1 and CDR2: WSHSY and SAAADI. There are 11 residues in the CDR3. CDR3 in amino acids: CASSSAGELFF. CDR3 nucleotide sequence: TGCGCCAGCAGTTCAGCCGGGGAGCTGTTTTTT.

The rearrangement uses TRBV5-1 and TRBJ1-5; possibly TRBD1 for D (5 bases). The CDR3 sequence is 15 residues long. Germline CDR1 is SGHRS and CDR2 is YFSETQ. Trimming removed 0 bases from V and 4 bases from J, with 11 bases in between. The CDR3: CASSLDGADNQPQHF. The CDR3, as DNA: TGCGCCAGCAGCTTGGATGGGGCAGATAATCAGCCCCAGCATTTT. The complete variable domain, with remaining parts taken from reference TRBV5-1 and TRBJ1-5, reads KAGVTQTPRYLIKTRGQQVTLSCSPISGHRSVSWYQQTPGQGLQFLFEYFSETQRNKGNFPGRFSGRQFSNSRSEMNVSTLELGDSALYLCASSLDGADNQPQHFGDGTRLSIL.

V usage is TRBV11-3 and J usage is TRBJ2-7; 10 bases fit TRBD1. With V trimmed by 4 bases and J by 1 base, 1 base remained unmatched. The germline gives CDR1 SGHNT, CDR2 YENEEA. The CDR3 spans 14 residues. The CDR3 sequence: CASSSGQGSYEQYF. Written as DNA, the CDR3 is TGTGCCAGCAGCTCGGGACAGGGGTCCTACGAGCAGTACTTC.

The rearrangement joins TRBV5-1 to TRBJ2-2; TRBD2 matches 12 bases. The CDR3 covers 15 residues. Looked up from germline, CDR1 is SGHRS and CDR2 is YFSETQ. The J segment lost 7 bases and the V segment lost 4 bases, leaving 5 bases of the junction unmatched. This CDR3 is CASSPLAGGNGELFF. The CDR3 nucleotides read TGCGCCAGCAGCCCCCTAGCGGGGGGGAACGGGGAGCTGTTTTTT.

V and J are TRBV23-1 and TRBJ1-5, with 9 bases that match TRBD1. TRBV23-1 is given ORF status, its function remaining uncertain. This CDR3 has 17 residues. The ends lost 0 bases at V and 5 bases at J; junction bases unmatched: 8. The CDR3 DNA follows: TGCGCCAGCAGTCAATCGGGGGGACAGGGAAGGCATCAGCCCCAGCATTTT. The encoded protein is CASSQSGGQGRHQPQHF.

J is TRBJ2-2 and V is TRBV3-1 (or the pseudogene TRBV3-2); D might be TRBD2 (5 bases). The CDR3 length is 16 residues. The germline V and J ends were trimmed by 1 base and 0 bases, with 9 bases remaining between them. Germline values: CDR1 LGHDT, CDR2 YNNKEL (reference sequence). The CDR3 DNA follows: TGTGCCAGCAGCCAAGTAACGGGATCGAACACCGGGGAGCTGTTTTTT. Amino acid sequence: CASSQVTGSNTGELFF.

This clone has more than one count but fewer than ten. The chain couples TRBV19 to TRBJ1-2; 12 bases are shared with TRBD1. The CDR3 is 15 amino acids. V was clipped by 5 bases and J by 7 bases; unmatched bases: 8. CDR1 is LNHDA and CDR2 is SQIVND in the germline V gene (reference sequence). The CDR3 region has the DNA TGTGCCAGTAGTTCAAGCCGGGACAGGGGGCCTGGCTACACCTTC. The encoded protein is CASSSSRDRGPGYTF.

V and J are TRBV5-4 and TRBJ2-7; 8 bases are shared with TRBD2. The CDR3 is 15 amino acids. Germline V gene data show CDR1 as SGHNT and CDR2 as YYREEE (reference sequence). J was trimmed by 1 base and V by 1 base; bases with no gene match: 4. As DNA, the CDR3 is TGTGCCAGCAGCTTGTCAGGCGGGGGGTCCTACGAGCAGTACTTC. Protein sequence: CASSLSGGGSYEQYF.

This clone was observed a few times. The chain uses TRBV18 and TRBJ1-6; 10 nucleotides agree with TRBD1. In germline, CDR1 is KGHSH, CDR2 LQKENI. V dropped 4 bases and J dropped 8; count of bases not matched to a gene: 5. The CDR3 totals 15 residues. The CDR3 region has the DNA TGTGCCAGCTCACTTCGACAGGGGGCTGATTCACCCCTCCACTTT. Translated: CASSLRQGADSPLHF.

V gene TRBV3-1 (or the pseudogene TRBV3-2) combines with J gene TRBJ2-7; 7 nucleotides match TRBD1. From germline, CDR1 is LGHDT and CDR2 YNNKEL (reference sequence). There are 13 residues in the CDR3. The junction had 4 bases not matched to a gene; V was cut back by 4 bases and J by 4 bases. This chain's CDR3 is CASSPGTVYEQYF. In DNA, the CDR3 is TGTGCCAGCAGCCCCGGGACAGTTTACGAGCAGTACTTC.

J is TRBJ2-5 and V is TRBV5-1; 8 bases fit TRBD1. V trimming: 0 bases; J trimming: 7 bases; junction bases outside the gene matches: 2. The CDR3 loop spans 13 amino acids. Per the germline V gene, CDR1 is SGHRS and CDR2 is YFSETQ. The CDR3 DNA sequence: TGCGCCAGCAGCTTGGTACAGGGGGTGACCCAGTACTTC. Protein: CASSLVQGVTQYF.

The chain employs TRBV27 and TRBJ1-2, with TRBD1 identical over 9 bases. CDR1 is MNHEY and CDR2 is SMNVEV in the germline V gene (reference sequence). CDR3 length: 13 amino acids. The junction had 7 bases not matched to a gene; V was cut back by 6 bases and J by 8 bases. CDR3 sequence: CASRKGTGQGYTF. In DNA, the CDR3 is TGTGCCAGCAGAAAAGGGACAGGGCAAGGCTACACCTTC.

The chain couples TRBV5-1 to TRBJ2-6; D might be TRBD1 (5 bases). V dropped 7 bases and J dropped 0 bases, with 8 bases sitting between them. The CDR3 runs to 14 residues. The germline V gene has CDR1 SGHRS and CDR2 YFSETQ. The CDR3 DNA sequence: TGCGCCAGCGAAAGGGGCTCTGGGGCCAACGTCCTGACTTTC. Translating gives CASERGSGANVLTF.

A few counts support this clone. J is TRBJ2-2 and V is TRBV11-1; D possibly corresponds to TRBD2 (5 bases). This CDR3 contains 16 residues. Germline-derived CDR1 and CDR2 are SGHAT and FQDESV (reference sequence). Between the trimmed V and J ends, which lost 4 bases and 3 bases, there was a span of 15 bases. CDR3 region: CASSSLAGLDTGELFF. CDR3 sequence (DNA): TGTGCCAGCAGCTCGCTAGCCGGATTGGACACCGGGGAGCTGTTTTTT.

The J gene is TRBJ2-3, the V gene TRBV5-1; TRBD2 aligns across 8 bases. CDR3 length: 18 residues. The germline V gene has CDR1 SGHRS and CDR2 YFSETQ. V gave up 0 bases and J gave up 1 base; unmatched junction bases: 10. CDR3 coding DNA: TGCGCCAGCAGCTTGGAACTAGCGGAACCATCTGGCACAGATACGCAGTATTTT. It yields the protein CASSLELAEPSGTDTQYF.

The chain links TRBV6-2 or TRBV6-3 to TRBJ2-2, with D perhaps matching TRBD2 (6 bases). CDR3 length: 18 amino acids. CDR1 MNHEY and CDR2 SVGEGT come from the germline V gene. V shed 2 bases and J shed 2 bases, with 18 bases lying between them. CDR3 nucleotides: TGTGCCAGCAGTTACGTATTTGCTTGGGGGGTAAACACCGGGGAGCTGTTTTTT. Translated: CASSYVFAWGVNTGELFF.

This clone was detected only a few times. At one end the junction does not follow the germline gene, possibly because of a read error. This chain links TRBV2 with TRBJ2-1, with 10 bases identical to TRBD1. The CDR3 is 12 residues long. Germline CDR1 is SNHLY and CDR2 is FYNNEI. Written as DNA, the CDR3 is TGTGCCAGCATTACCCGGACAGGGGGTAGGGTCTTC. Its protein is CASITRTGGRVF.

The chain employs TRBV14 and TRBJ2-3, with a possible D match to TRBD1 (7 bases). Germline CDR1 and CDR2: SGHDN and FVKESK. V was pared by 2 bases and J by 3 bases, with 12 bases between. The CDR3 is 15 amino acids. The CDR3 protein is CASSQWGDRTDTQYF. As DNA, the CDR3 is TGTGCCAGCAGCCAATGGGGGGACAGAACAGATACGCAGTATTTT.

This clone has just one count. The V and J genes are TRBV5-1 and TRBJ2-3; D possibly corresponds to TRBD2 (5 bases). The germline V gene encodes CDR1 SGHRS and CDR2 YFSETQ. Trimming took 5 bases from V and 1 from J, leaving 11 bases between them. CDR3 length equals 14 residues. CDR3 bases: TGCGCCAGCAGTTCGGACTCTCGCACAGATACGCAGTATTTT. Amino acid sequence: CASSSDSRTDTQYF.

This clone appeared a few times. V and J are TRBV4-1 and TRBJ2-7; tentative D call: TRBD1 (5 bases). The length of the CDR3 is 15 residues. Germline CDR1 and CDR2: MGHRA and YSYEKL. V gave up 4 bases and J gave up 4 bases, with 17 bases separating them. The CDR3 nucleotides are TGCGCCAGCAGCCCAGGGTCGAGGACGGTATACGAGCAGTACTTC. Residues: CASSPGSRTVYEQYF.

The rearrangement links TRBV19 to TRBJ2-1, with 14 positions matching TRBD2. The germline gives CDR1 LNHDA, CDR2 SQIVND (reference sequence). The CDR3 is made up of 15 amino acids. V shed 3 bases and J 7 bases; nucleotides not matched to a gene: 2. CDR3 in DNA: TGTGCCAGTAGTATGACTAGCGGGGGGGTGAATGAGCAGTTCTTC. It codes for CASSMTSGGVNEQFF.

The CDR3 nucleotides are TGTGCCAGCAGTTACTTGAGTGGGAGCTCCTACAATGAGCAGTTCTTC. This sequence encodes CASSYLSGSSYNEQFF. The V call is TRBV6-2 or TRBV6-3, the J call TRBJ2-1, with a possible D match to TRBD2 (5 bases). V lost 1 base to trimming and J lost 0 bases, with 10 bases between them. The CDR3 length is 16 residues. CDR1 MNHEY and CDR2 SVGEGT come from the germline V gene.

The chain joins TRBV5-1 to TRBJ2-3; possibly TRBD2 for D (5 bases). Germline assignment: CDR1 SGHRS and CDR2 YFSETQ. This CDR3 region has 17 residues. Deletions cut 2 bases from V and 0 bases from J, with 16 bases between. The chain's CDR3 is CASSFGSIGGSTDTQYF. CDR3 in DNA: TGCGCCAGCAGCTTTGGATCTATAGGCGGGAGCACAGATACGCAGTATTTT. Combining the CDR3 with reference TRBV5-1 and TRBJ2-3 gives the whole variable domain KAGVTQTPRYLIKTRGQQVTLSCSPISGHRSVSWYQQTPGQGLQFLFEYFSETQRNKGNFPGRFSGRQFSNSRSEMNVSTLELGDSALYLCASSFGSIGGSTDTQYFGPGTRLTVL.

The J gene is TRBJ2-1, the V gene TRBV30; TRBD1 is a possible D gene (5 bases). Germline V gives CDR1 GTSNPN, CDR2 SVGIG (reference sequence). The CDR3 covers 15 residues. V lost 2 bases and J 5 bases, leaving 16 bases between the germline ends. The CDR3 DNA reads as TGTGCCTGGAGTCCCAGTGACAGAACCAACAATGAGCAGTTCTTC. It encodes CAWSPSDRTNNEQFF.

A single count supports this clone. The chain joins TRBV11-3 to TRBJ2-7, with 12 bases fitting TRBD2. The trim removed 4 bases at V and 3 bases at J, leaving 4 bases unmatched. Germline V gives CDR1 SGHNT, CDR2 YENEEA. The CDR3 totals 15 residues. The CDR3 coding sequence is TGTGCCAGCAGCTCTGGGACTAGCGGGCTCTACGAGCAGTACTTC. It specifies CASSSGTSGLYEQYF.

The chain combines TRBV6-2 or TRBV6-3 with TRBJ1-1; D is undetermined. Deletions cut 2 bases from V and 2 bases from J, with 12 bases between. The CDR3 covers 15 residues. CDR1 is MNHEY, CDR2 SVGEGT, per germline. CDR3 DNA sequence: TGTGCCAGCAGTTACAGACCGGGTCCAAACACTGAAGCTTTCTTT. Translating it yields CASSYRPGPNTEAFF.

This chain joins TRBV10-3 and TRBJ1-2; tentatively, D is TRBD1 (6 bases). Trimming shortened V by 6 bases and J by 5 bases, and 13 bases separated the two germline ends. This CDR3 region has 13 residues. Germline assignment: CDR1 ENHRY and CDR2 SYGVKD. The CDR3 DNA is TGTGCCATCAGGGAGACAGGACTATATGGCTACACCTTC. Encoded protein: CAIRETGLYGYTF.